This T cell receptor (beta chain) was identified during a study of vaccination effects on CD4 cells after COVID-19. Study-wide points: Late post-vaccination, clones induced by infection and those induced by vaccine underwent marked clonal contraction. Common cold coronaviruses were cross-recognized by only 1 of 255 vaccine-induced clones in healthy vaccinees.

As regards this clone: Antigen: not known.

The CDR3 consists of 16 residues. Germline V CDR1 and CDR2: SGHRS, YFSETQ. Losses at the gene ends were 4 bases for V and 0 bases for J; bases not matched to a gene: 6. The method was immunoSEQ multiplex PCR; TCRdb's version includes in-frame clones alone and lacks a portion of them. The sample gives about 28,000 clones, around four fifths of which show up once; around 9.6% is in the top ten. ViraFEST used viral peptide pools to expand antigen-specific CD4+ T cells before sequencing. Cells that had been cultured for roughly 9 days were the source of isolated CD4+ T cells. All participants had two doses of either the BNT162b2 or mRNA-1273 vaccine. Nucleocapsid antibodies stayed negative before and after vaccination, showing no earlier SARS-CoV-2 infection. Wells of 1.8 million or so PBMC each were grown with 10 IU/ml IL-2 and around 10 ug/ml peptides.

The TCR originated in a human donor who received a COVID-19 vaccine. Sequencing was performed on CD4+ T cells from PBMCs cultured with HCoV-NL63 spike peptides, taken after COVID-19 vaccination. V is TRBV5-1 and J is TRBJ1-4; 7 bases map to TRBD1. CDR3 sequence reads: CASSPLQGATNEKLFF. CDR3 DNA: TGCGCCAGCAGCCCGCTCCAGGGGGCAACTAATGAAAAACTGTTTTTT.